This T cell receptor (beta chain) was profiled in a study of cytomegalovirus exposure and HLA in healthy donors. Study results and limitations: When a later analysis was performed, an Asian-associated ancestry cluster reportedly had fewer N-insertions than the approximately 690-donor mean.

Unrecorded immune exposures were likely, despite nominal health at sampling. PCR used 60 Vbeta primers and 13 Jbeta primers. TCRdb's table, derived via immunoSEQ multiplex PCR, lists solely in-frame clones and lacks some. This listing includes 91,000 or so clones. Comments on this clone: The antigen is unknown.

There are 13 residues in the CDR3. Germline assignment: CDR1 SGHRS and CDR2 YFSETQ. Sequenced: PBMCs. This receptor was taken from a woman aged 30 to 39 in good health and CMV-seronegative. The chain employs TRBV5-1 and TRBJ2-5, with 8 bases that match TRBD1. TRBJ2-7 explains the end of the DNA better; the J call may be wrong. DNA of the CDR3: TGCGCCAGCAGCCTGGACAGGGTTGGCGAGCAGTACTTC. It translates to CASSLDRVGEQYF.